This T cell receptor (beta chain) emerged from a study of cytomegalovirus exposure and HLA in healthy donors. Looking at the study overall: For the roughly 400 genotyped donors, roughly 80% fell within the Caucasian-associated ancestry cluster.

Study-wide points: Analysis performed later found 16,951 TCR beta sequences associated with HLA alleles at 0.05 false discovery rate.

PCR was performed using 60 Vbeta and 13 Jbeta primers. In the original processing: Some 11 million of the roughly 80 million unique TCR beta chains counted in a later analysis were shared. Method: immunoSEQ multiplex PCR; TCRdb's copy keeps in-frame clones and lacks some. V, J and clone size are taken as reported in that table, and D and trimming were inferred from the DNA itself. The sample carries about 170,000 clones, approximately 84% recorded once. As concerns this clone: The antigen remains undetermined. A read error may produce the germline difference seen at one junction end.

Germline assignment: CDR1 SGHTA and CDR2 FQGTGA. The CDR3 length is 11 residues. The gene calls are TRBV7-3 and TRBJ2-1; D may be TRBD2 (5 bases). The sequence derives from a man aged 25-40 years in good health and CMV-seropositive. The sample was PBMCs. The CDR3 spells CASSPGLELFF. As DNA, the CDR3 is TGTGCCAGCAGCCCAGGACTTGAGCTGTTCTTC.